One sample yielded the 18 T cell receptor beta chains listed below, sequenced in a study of identical twins. One entry per CDR3 protein results from TCRdb running MiXCR on the 5' RACE reads. The repertoire has 1,800,000 or so distinct CDR3 sequences, roughly 35% of them found once; the top ten carry around 0.25%. Specimen: cord blood. The receptors were gathered from a newborn girl in good health.

This clonotype was counted ten times or more. The CDR3 DNA follows: TGCAGCGTTGAAAGGGGGAACGGCTACACCTTC. Translating gives CSVERGNGYTF. The gene calls are TRBV29-1 and TRBJ1-2, with D perhaps TRBD1 (6 bases). This CDR3 is 11 amino acids long. The V gene's germline CDR1 is SQVTM and CDR2 ANQGSEA. The germline V and J ends were trimmed by 2 bases and 8 bases, with 9 bases remaining between them.

This clonotype was observed a handful of times. This chain connects TRBV5-1 to TRBJ1-5; D is uncertain. The germline V gene encodes CDR1 SGHRS and CDR2 YFSETQ. V lost 0 bases and J lost 6, with 10 bases in between. The CDR3 totals 14 residues. This CDR3 is CASSLEAGVQPQHF. The CDR3 DNA follows: TGCGCCAGCAGCTTGGAGGCTGGGGTTCAGCCCCAGCATTTT.

The table lists this clonotype with many counts. The rearrangement joins TRBV28 to TRBJ2-7; D gene ambiguous. V dropped 6 bases and J dropped 4 bases, with 7 bases sitting between them. The CDR3 sequence is 11 residues long. Germline V CDR1 and CDR2: MDHEN, SYDVKM. Written as DNA, the CDR3 is TGTGCCAGCAGCAATCGTTACGAGCAGTACTTC. Its translation: CASSNRYEQYF. The full variable domain, rest sourced from reference TRBV28 and TRBJ2-7, is DVKVTQSSRYLVKRTGEKVFLECVQDMDHENMFWYRQDPGLGLRLIYFSYDVKMKEKGDIPEGYSVSREKKERFSLILESASTNQTSMYLCASSNRYEQYFGPGTRLTVT.

This clonotype has more than one count but fewer than ten. The chain has TRBV5-1 and TRBJ2-3, with D hard to call. This CDR3 has 14 residues. From germline, CDR1 is SGHRS and CDR2 YFSETQ. Trimming took 3 bases from V and 3 from J, leaving 11 bases between them. This CDR3 reads CASSSRLGTDTQYF. DNA for the CDR3: TGCGCCAGCAGCTCTAGGTTGGGTACAGATACGCAGTATTTT.

This clonotype was recorded a few times. The chain is built from TRBV20-1 and TRBJ2-7; TRBD2 matches at 13 bases. J gave up 6 bases and V 0 bases, and 5 bases lay outside the gene matches. Germline loops: CDR1 DFQATT, CDR2 SNEGSKA (reference sequence). CDR3 length: 15 amino acids. CDR3 sequence: CSARDRTSGRSEQYF. The CDR3 DNA sequence: TGCAGTGCTAGAGATCGGACTAGCGGGAGATCCGAGCAGTACTTC.

About this clonotype itself: Being one base from a much bigger clone, this may be a read error. The rearrangement uses TRBV7-2 and TRBJ2-7, with D hard to call. CDR1 is SGHTA, CDR2 FQGNSA, per germline. V dropped 1 base and J dropped 2 bases, with 18 bases sitting between them. The CDR3 length is 17 residues. The CDR3 bases are TGTGCCAGCAGCTTAGTCTCTCTTCGTGGACCCACCTACGAGCAGTACTTC. Residues: CASSLVSLRGPTYEQYF.

This clonotype was counted many times. The V gene is TRBV2, the J gene TRBJ2-1, with D maybe TRBD2 (5 bases). The germline V and J ends were trimmed by 4 bases and 10 bases, with 11 bases remaining between them. There are 12 residues in the CDR3. The germline V gene has CDR1 SNHLY and CDR2 FYNNEI. For the CDR3, the DNA is TGTGCCAGCAGTGTTGCCGGACTGGAGCAGTTCTTC. Its translation is CASSVAGLEQFF.

This clonotype has just a few counts. The chain uses TRBV10-3 and TRBJ1-2; no firm D call. The length of the CDR3 is 11 residues. Germline CDR1 ENHRY, CDR2 SYGVKD. V was pared by 2 bases and J by 6 bases, with 4 bases between. This CDR3 is CAISERDGYTF. In nucleotides, the CDR3 is TGTGCCATCAGTGAGAGGGATGGCTACACCTTC.

The rearrangement links TRBV4-2 to TRBJ2-3, with 8 bases identical to TRBD2. From germline, CDR1 is LGHNA and CDR2 YNFKEQ. Trimming cost V 0 bases and J 2 bases; bases outside gene matches: 4. CDR3 length: 16 residues. This CDR3 is CASSQEQAGVTDTQYF. The CDR3 coding sequence is TGTGCCAGCAGCCAAGAGCAAGCGGGGGTCACAGATACGCAGTATTTT.

This clonotype was recorded at least ten times. The genes are TRBV2 and TRBJ1-5; 7 bases map to TRBD1. CDR1 and CDR2 from the germline V gene are SNHLY and FYNNEI. The V segment lost 6 bases and the J segment 0 bases; nucleotides outside the gene matches: 2. The CDR3 spans 14 residues. The CDR3 nucleotides read TGTGCCAGCAGCGACAGGGTTAGCAATCAGCCCCAGCATTTT. Protein sequence: CASSDRVSNQPQHF. Full variable domain (rest looked up from reference TRBV2 and TRBJ1-5): EPEVTQTPSHQVTQMGQEVILRCVPISNHLYFYWYRQILGQKVEFLVSFYNNEISEKSEIFDDQFSVERPDGSNFTLKIRSTKLEDSAMYFCASSDRVSNQPQHFGDGTRLSIL.

This clonotype was seen a handful of times. As DNA, the CDR3 is TGTGCCAGCAGTGTAGCTAGCGGTATTTCCAACGTCCTGACTTTC. Protein sequence: CASSVASGISNVLTF. The genes are TRBV2 and TRBJ2-6, with 7 bases aligning to TRBD2. CDR3 size: 15 residues. The germline gives CDR1 SNHLY, CDR2 FYNNEI. Losses at the gene ends were 4 bases for V and 8 bases for J; bases not matched to a gene: 8.

This clonotype was seen a few times. V usage is TRBV9 and J usage is TRBJ1-2; D possibly corresponds to TRBD1 (5 bases). The CDR3 spans 14 residues. Germline lookup yields CDR1 SGDLS and CDR2 YYNGEE. V lost 3 bases and J lost 2, with 11 bases in between. CDR3 DNA: TGTGCCAGCAGCGGCAGGGTTAGGAACTATGGCTACACCTTC. This sequence encodes CASSGRVRNYGYTF.

This clonotype was detected many times. The genes are TRBV7-2 and TRBJ2-4, with D unclear. Germline V gives CDR1 SGHTA, CDR2 FQGNSA. CDR3 length equals 12 residues. Trimming stripped 3 bases from V and 7 bases from J, with 7 bases between. This chain's CDR3 is CASSFIRNIQYF. The CDR3 DNA is TGTGCCAGCAGCTTTATTAGGAACATTCAGTACTTC.

The chain links TRBV20-1 to TRBJ2-3; 11 bases are a match to TRBD2. With V trimmed by 2 bases and J by 0 bases, 4 bases remained unmatched. The length of the CDR3 is 16 residues. Germline CDR1 DFQATT, CDR2 SNEGSKA (reference sequence). DNA of the CDR3: TGCAGTGCTAGAAAGACTAGCGGGACCAGCACAGATACGCAGTATTTT. Protein sequence: CSARKTSGTSTDTQYF.

J is TRBJ1-4 and V is TRBV3-1; D gene ambiguous. Germline CDR1 LGHDT, CDR2 YNNKEL (reference sequence). This CDR3 has 15 residues. Trimming left V 1 base short and J 5 bases short, with 11 bases between. DNA of the CDR3: TGTGCCAGCAGCCAAGCGGTCCCCCCCAATGAAAAACTGTTTTTT. This codes for CASSQAVPPNEKLFF.

This clonotype was seen a single time. This chain links TRBV6-5 with TRBJ1-5, with D perhaps TRBD1 (6 bases). Trimming took 2 bases from V and 2 from J, leaving 10 bases between them. The CDR3 spans 15 residues. The V gene's germline CDR1 is MNHEY and CDR2 SVGAGI. DNA of the CDR3: TGTGCCAGCAGTTACACGGGGGCAGGCAATCAGCCCCAGCATTTT. It specifies CASSYTGAGNQPQHF.

The rearrangement links TRBV15 to TRBJ2-3; TRBD2 matches at 8 bases. Germline assignment: CDR1 LNHNV and CDR2 YYDKDF (reference sequence). The J segment lost 0 bases and the V segment lost 8 bases, leaving 10 bases of the junction unmatched. This CDR3 comprises 16 residues. CDR3 DNA sequence: TGTGCCACCGGGGCGGGGGGCGAATTTAGCACAGATACGCAGTATTTT. As protein: CATGAGGEFSTDTQYF.

There are a few counts of this clonotype. The gene calls are TRBV12-3 or TRBV12-4 and TRBJ2-5; 7 bases are shared with TRBD1. The CDR3 contains 14 residues. V shed 2 bases, J shed 5 bases, and the junction held 5 bases outside the gene matches. CDR3 DNA sequence: TGTGCCAGCAGTTTACCTACAGGGGAGGAGACCCAGTACTTC. The encoded protein is CASSLPTGEETQYF.